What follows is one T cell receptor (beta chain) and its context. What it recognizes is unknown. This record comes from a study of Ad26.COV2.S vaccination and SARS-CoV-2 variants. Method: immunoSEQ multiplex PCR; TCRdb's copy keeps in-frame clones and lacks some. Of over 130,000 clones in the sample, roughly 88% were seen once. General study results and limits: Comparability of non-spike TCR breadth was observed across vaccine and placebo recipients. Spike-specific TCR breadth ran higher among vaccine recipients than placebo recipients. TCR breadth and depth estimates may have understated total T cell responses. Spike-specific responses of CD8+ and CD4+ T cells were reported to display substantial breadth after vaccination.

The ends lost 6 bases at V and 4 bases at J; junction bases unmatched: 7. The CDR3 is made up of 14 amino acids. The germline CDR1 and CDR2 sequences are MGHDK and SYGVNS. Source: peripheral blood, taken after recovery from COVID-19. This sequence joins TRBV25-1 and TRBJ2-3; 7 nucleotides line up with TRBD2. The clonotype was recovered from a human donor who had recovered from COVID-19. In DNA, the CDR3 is TGTGCCAGCAGCCCTAGCGGAGGGTCAGATACGCAGTATTTT. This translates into CASSPSGGSDTQYF.